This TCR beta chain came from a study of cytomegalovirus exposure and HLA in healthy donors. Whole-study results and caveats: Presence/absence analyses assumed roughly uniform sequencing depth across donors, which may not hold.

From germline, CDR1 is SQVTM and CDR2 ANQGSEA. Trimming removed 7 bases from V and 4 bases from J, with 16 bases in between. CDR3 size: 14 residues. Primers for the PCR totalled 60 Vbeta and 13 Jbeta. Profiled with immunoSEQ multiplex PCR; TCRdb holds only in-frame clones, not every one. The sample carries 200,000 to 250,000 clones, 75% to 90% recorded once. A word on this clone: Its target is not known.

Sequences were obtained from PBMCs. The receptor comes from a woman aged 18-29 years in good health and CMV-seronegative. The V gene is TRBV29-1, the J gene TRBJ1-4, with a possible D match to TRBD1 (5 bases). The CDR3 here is CSGFDGGDNEKLFF. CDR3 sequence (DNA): TGCAGCGGGTTCGACGGAGGGGATAATGAAAAACTGTTTTTT. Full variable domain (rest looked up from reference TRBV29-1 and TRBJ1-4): SAVISQKPSRDICQRGTSLTIQCQVDSQVTMMFWYRQQPGQSLTLIATANQGSEATYESGFVIDKFPISRPNLTFSTLTVSNMSPEDSSIYLCSGFDGGDNEKLFFGSGTQLSVL.